This TCR beta chain was captured by sequencing in a study of blood T cells in healthy people across ages. Broader study findings: Unknown CMV status may confound age-related changes in expanded clones. Across the age range, TCR beta diversity per million T cells fell in a roughly linear way.

Ten or more counts support this clonotype. Its specificity is unknown. Through a sample-barcoded 5' primer and a J-beta primer mix, a second PCR was run for roughly 7 to 11 cycles. Each cDNA was tagged by a template-switch adaptor containing 12 random nucleotides. TCRdb analysed the 5' RACE reads with MiXCR anew, one entry per CDR3 protein. The profile shows about 930,000 distinct CDR3 sequences, around 29% of them singletons. Trimming stripped 2 bases from V and 1 base from J, with 9 bases between. The V gene's germline CDR1 is SGHDT and CDR2 YYEEEE. The CDR3 runs to 14 residues. These data were likewise used in another study, on T cells of mothers and their children. This second study notes: For the second PCR, the M1S primer put in sample barcodes and 2-4 random nucleotides.

This chain joins TRBV5-6 and TRBJ1-1, with D unclear. Sample: blood. This clonotype was sampled from a woman aged 40 to 50 in good health. CDR3 sequence reads: CASSFSGSNTEAFF. The CDR3 nucleotides are TGTGCCAGCAGCTTTTCCGGATCGAACACTGAAGCTTTCTTT.